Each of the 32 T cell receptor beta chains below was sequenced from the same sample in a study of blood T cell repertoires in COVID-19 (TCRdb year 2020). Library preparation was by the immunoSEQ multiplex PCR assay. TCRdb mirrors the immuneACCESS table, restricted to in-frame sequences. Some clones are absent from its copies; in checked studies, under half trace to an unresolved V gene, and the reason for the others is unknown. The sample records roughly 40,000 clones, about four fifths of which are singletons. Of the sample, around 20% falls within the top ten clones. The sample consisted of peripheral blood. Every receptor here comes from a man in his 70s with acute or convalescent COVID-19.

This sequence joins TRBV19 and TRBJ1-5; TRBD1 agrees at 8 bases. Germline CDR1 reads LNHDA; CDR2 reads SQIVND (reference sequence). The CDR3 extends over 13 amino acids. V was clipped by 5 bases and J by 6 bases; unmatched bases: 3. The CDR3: CASSWTGTQPQHF. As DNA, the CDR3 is TGTGCCAGTAGTTGGACAGGGACTCAGCCCCAGCATTTT.

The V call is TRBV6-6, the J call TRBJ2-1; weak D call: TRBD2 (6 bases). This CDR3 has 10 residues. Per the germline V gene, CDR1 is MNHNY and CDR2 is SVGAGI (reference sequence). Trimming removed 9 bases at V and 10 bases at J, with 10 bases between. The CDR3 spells CASYRGEQFF. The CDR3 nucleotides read TGTGCCAGTTACCGGGGGGAGCAGTTCTTC.

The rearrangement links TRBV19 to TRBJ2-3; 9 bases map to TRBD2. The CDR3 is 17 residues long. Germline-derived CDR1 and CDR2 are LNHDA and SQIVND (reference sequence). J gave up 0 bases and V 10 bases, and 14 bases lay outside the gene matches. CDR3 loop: CATATSGTPSSTDTQYF. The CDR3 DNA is TGTGCCACCGCGACTAGCGGCACGCCCTCGAGCACAGATACGCAGTATTTT.

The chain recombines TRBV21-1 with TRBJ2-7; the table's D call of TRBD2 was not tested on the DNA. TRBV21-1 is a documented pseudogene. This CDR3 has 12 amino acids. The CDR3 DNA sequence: TGTGCCAGCAGCAAAGTACGCGAAGAGCAGTACTTC. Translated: CASSKVREEQYF.

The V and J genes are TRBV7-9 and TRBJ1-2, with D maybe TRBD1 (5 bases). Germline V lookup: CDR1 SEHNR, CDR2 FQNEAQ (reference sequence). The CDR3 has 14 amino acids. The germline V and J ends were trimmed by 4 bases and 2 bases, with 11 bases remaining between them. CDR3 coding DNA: TGTGCCAGCAGCTCCCTGACAGAAAACTATGGCTACACCTTC. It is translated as CASSSLTENYGYTF.

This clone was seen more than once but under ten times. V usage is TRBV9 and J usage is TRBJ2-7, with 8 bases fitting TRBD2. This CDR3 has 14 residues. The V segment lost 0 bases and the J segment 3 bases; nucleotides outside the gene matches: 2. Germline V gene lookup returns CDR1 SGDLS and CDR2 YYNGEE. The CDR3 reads CASSVGGRFYEQYF. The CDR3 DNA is TGTGCCAGCAGCGTAGGCGGGAGGTTCTACGAGCAGTACTTC.

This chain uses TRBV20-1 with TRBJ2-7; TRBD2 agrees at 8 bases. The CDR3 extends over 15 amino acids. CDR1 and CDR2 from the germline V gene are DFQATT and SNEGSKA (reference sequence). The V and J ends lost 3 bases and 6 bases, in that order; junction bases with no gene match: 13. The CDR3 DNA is TGCAGTGCTAGTCTAGCGGAGCGGGGGCTGGTCGAGCAGTACTTC. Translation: CSASLAERGLVEQYF.

The CDR3 is CATSDLGTGGAFF. The CDR3, as DNA: TGTGCCACCAGTGATTTGGGGACAGGGGGAGCTTTCTTT. The chain is built from TRBV24-1 and TRBJ1-1; 11 bases are a match to TRBD1. Trimming took 0 bases from V and 10 from J; bases not matched to a gene: 0. CDR3 size: 13 residues. Germline V gene lookup returns CDR1 KGHDR and CDR2 SFDVKD.

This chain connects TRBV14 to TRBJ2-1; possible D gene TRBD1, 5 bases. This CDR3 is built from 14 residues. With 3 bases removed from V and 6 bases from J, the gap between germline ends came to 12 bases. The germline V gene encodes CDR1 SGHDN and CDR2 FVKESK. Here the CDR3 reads CASSQAGPRNEQFF. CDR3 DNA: TGTGCCAGCAGCCAGGCAGGGCCCCGCAATGAGCAGTTCTTC.

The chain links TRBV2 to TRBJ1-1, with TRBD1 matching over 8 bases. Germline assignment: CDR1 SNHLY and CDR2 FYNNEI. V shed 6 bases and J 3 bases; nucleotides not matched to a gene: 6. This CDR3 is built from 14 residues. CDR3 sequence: CASSGQGLYTEAFF. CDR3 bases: TGTGCCAGCAGCGGACAGGGACTGTACACTGAAGCTTTCTTT.

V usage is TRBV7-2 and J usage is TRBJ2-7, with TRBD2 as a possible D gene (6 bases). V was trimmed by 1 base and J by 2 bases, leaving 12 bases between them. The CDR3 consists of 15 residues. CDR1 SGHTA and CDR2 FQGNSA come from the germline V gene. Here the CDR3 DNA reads TGTGCCAGCAGCTTAGGGCCCCTAGCGACCTACGAGCAGTACTTC. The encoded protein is CASSLGPLATYEQYF. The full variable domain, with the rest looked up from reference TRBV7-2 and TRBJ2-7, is GAGVSQSPSNKVTEKGKDVELRCDPISGHTALYWYRQSLGQGLEFLIYFQGNSAPDKSGLPSDRFSAERTGGSVSTLTIQRTQQEDSAVYLCASSLGPLATYEQYFGPGTRLTVT.

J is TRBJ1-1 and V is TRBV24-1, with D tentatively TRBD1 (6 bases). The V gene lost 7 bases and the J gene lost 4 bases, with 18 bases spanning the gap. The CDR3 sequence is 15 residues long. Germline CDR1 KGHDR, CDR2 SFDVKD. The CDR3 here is CATSRGLPGSTEAFF. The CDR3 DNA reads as TGTGCCACCAGCAGGGGACTACCTGGGTCCACTGAAGCTTTCTTT.

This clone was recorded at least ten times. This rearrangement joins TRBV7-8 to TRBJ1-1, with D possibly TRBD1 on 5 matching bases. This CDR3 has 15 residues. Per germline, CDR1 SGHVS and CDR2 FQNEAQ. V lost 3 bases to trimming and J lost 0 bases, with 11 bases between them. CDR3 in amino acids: CASSLLGAMNTEAFF. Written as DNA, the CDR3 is TGTGCCAGCAGCTTGCTAGGGGCGATGAACACTGAAGCTTTCTTT.

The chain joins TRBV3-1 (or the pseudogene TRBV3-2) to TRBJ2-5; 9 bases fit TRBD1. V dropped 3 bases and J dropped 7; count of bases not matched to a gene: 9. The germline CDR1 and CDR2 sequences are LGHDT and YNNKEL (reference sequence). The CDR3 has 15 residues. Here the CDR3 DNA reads TGTGCCAGCAGCCACCCTGCCGGGACAGGGTGGACCCAGTACTTC. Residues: CASSHPAGTGWTQYF.

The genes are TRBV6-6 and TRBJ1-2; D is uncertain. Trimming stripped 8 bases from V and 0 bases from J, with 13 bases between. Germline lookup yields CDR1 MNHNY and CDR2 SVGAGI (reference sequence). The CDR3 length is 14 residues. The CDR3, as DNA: TGTGCCAGCGTGAGTGAGAGGGCTAACTATGGCTACACCTTC. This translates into CASVSERANYGYTF.

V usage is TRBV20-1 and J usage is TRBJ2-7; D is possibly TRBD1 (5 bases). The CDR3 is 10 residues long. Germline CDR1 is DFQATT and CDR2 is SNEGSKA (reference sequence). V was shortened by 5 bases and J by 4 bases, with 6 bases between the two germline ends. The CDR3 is CSARQYEQYF. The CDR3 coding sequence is TGCAGTGCTCGACAGTACGAGCAGTACTTC.

CDR3 sequence: CASSLTGGGSANTGELFF. The CDR3 DNA reads TGTGCCAGCAGCTTAACGGGGGGCGGGAGCGCTAACACCGGGGAGCTGTTTTTT. The J gene is TRBJ2-2, the V gene TRBV7-3; possibly TRBD2 for D (7 bases). CDR3 length: 18 residues. Germline V gene lookup returns CDR1 SGHTA and CDR2 FQGTGA. V was clipped by 0 bases and J by 2 bases, with 16 bases between them.

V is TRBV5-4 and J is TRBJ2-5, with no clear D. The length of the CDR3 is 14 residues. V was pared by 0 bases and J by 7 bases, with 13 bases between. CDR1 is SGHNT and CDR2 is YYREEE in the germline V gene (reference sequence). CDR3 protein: CASSLGIPQLTQYF. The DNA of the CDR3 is TGTGCCAGCAGCTTGGGCATCCCCCAGTTGACCCAGTACTTC. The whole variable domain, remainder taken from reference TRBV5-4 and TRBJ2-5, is ETGVTQSPTHLIKTRGQQVTLRCSSQSGHNTVSWYQQALGQGPQFIFQYYREEENGRGNFPPRFSGLQFPNYSSELNVNALELDDSALYLCASSLGIPQLTQYFGPGTRLLVL.

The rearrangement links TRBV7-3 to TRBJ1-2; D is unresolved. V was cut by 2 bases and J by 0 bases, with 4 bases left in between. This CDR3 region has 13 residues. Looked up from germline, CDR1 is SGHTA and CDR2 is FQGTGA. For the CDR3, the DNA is TGTGCCAGCAGCTTAGACACTAACTATGGCTACACCTTC. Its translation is CASSLDTNYGYTF.

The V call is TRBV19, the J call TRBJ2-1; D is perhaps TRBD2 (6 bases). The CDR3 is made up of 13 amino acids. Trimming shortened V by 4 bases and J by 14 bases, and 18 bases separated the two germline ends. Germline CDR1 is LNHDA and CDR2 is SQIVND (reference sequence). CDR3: CASSSSPSARKFF. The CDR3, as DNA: TGTGCCAGTAGTAGTTCCCCTAGCGCCCGGAAGTTCTTC.

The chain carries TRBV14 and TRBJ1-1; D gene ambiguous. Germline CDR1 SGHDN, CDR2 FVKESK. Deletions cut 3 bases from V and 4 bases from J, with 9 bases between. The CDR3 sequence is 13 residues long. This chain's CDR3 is CASSQSGSTEAFF. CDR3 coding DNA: TGTGCCAGCAGCCAGTCGGGATCCACTGAAGCTTTCTTT.

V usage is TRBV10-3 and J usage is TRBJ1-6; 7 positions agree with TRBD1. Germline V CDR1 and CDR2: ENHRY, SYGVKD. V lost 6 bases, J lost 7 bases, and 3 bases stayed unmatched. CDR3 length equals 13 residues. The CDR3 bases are TGTGCCATCAGGGGGACAGAGAATTCACCCCTCCACTTT. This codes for CAIRGTENSPLHF.

CDR3 sequence reads: CASSRPGLAEDEQYF. CDR3 nucleotides: TGTGCCAGCAGCCGCCCGGGACTAGCGGAAGACGAGCAGTACTTC. The chain employs TRBV4-2 and TRBJ2-7; 11 nucleotides align to TRBD2. Germline trimming cut 4 bases from V and 5 bases from J; bases unmatched to any gene: 7. Germline V gives CDR1 LGHNA, CDR2 YNFKEQ. The CDR3 loop spans 15 amino acids.

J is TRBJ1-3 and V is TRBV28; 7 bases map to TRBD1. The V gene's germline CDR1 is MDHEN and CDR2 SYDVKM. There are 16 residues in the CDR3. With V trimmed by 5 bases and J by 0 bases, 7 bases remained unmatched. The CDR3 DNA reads TGTGCCAGCAGTGCCAGGGGGTCCACCTCTGGAAACACCATATATTTT. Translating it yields CASSARGSTSGNTIYF.

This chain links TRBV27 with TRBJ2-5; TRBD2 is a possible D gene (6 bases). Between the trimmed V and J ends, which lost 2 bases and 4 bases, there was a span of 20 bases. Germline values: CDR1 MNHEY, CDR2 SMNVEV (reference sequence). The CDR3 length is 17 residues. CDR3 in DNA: TGTGCCAGCAGTTTAACCGGGACTCCTATTTGGGTAGAGACCCAGTACTTC. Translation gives CASSLTGTPIWVETQYF.

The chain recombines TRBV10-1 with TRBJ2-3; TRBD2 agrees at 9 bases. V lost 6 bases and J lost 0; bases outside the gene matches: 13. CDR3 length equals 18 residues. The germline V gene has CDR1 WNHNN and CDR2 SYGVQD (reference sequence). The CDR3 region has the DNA TGCGCCAGCAGCCCCACCATCCTTAGCGGGAGTAGCACAGATACGCAGTATTTT. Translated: CASSPTILSGSSTDTQYF.

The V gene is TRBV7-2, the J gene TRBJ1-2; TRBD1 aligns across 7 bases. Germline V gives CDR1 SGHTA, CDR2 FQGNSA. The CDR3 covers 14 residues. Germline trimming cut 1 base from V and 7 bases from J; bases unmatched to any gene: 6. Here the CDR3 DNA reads TGTGCCAGCAGCTTAGGGGACAGTTATACTGGCTACACCTTC. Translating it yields CASSLGDSYTGYTF.

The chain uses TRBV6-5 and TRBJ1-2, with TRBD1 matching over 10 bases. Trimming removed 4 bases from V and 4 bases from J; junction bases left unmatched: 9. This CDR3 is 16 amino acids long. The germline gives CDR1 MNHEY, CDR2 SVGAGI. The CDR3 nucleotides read TGTGCCAGCAGTTCAACGGGACAGGGGTTTATCTATGGCTACACCTTC. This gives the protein CASSSTGQGFIYGYTF.

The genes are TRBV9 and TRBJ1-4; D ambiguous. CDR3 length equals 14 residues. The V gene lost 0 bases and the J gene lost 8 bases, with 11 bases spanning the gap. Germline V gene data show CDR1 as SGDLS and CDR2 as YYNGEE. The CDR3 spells CASSVGVTPEKLFF. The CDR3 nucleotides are TGTGCCAGCAGCGTAGGAGTGACACCAGAAAAACTGTTTTTT.

CDR3 in DNA: TGTGCCAGCTTGGTGGAGTCCCACACCGGGGAGCTGTTTTTT. Translated: CASLVESHTGELFF. This rearrangement joins TRBV2 to TRBJ2-2, with D unclear. CDR3 size: 14 residues. Trimming left V 8 bases short and J 3 bases short, with 13 bases between. In germline, CDR1 is SNHLY, CDR2 FYNNEI.

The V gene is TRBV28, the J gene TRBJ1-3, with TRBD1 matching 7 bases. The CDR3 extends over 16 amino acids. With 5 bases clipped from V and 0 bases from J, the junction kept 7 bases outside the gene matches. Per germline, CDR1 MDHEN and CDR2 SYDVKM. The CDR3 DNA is TGTGCCAGCAGTCGGACAGGTCATAGCTCTGGAAACACCATATATTTT. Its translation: CASSRTGHSSGNTIYF.

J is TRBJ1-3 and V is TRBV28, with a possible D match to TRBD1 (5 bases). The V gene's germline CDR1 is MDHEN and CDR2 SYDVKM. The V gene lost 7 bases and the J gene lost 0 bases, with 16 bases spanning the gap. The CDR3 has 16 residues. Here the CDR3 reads CASIRGGTYSGNTIYF. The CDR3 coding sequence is TGTGCCAGCATCCGGGGGGGAACGTACTCTGGAAACACCATATATTTT. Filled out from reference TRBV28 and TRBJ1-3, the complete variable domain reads DVKVTQSSRYLVKRTGEKVFLECVQDMDHENMFWYRQDPGLGLRLIYFSYDVKMKEKGDIPEGYSVSREKKERFSLILESASTNQTSMYLCASIRGGTYSGNTIYFGEGSWLTVV.